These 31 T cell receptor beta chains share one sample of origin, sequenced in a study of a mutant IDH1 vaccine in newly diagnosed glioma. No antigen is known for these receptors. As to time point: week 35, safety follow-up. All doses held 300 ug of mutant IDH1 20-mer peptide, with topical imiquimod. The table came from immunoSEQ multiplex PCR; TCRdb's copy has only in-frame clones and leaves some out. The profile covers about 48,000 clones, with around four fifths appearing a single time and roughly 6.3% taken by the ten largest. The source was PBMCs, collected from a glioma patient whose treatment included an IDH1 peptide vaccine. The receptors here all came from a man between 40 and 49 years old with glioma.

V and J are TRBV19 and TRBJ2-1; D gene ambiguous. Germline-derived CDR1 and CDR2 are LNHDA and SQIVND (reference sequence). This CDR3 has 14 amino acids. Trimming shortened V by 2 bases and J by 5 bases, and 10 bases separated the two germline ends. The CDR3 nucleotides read TGTGCCAGTAGTATAAGCTGGTCCAACAATGAGCAGTTCTTC. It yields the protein CASSISWSNNEQFF.

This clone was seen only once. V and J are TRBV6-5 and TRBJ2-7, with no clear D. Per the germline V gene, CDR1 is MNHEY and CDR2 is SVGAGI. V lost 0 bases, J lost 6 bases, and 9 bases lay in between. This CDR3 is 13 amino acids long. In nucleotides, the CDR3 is TGTGCCAGCAGTTACTCAAGGAGAGCCGAGCAGTACTTC. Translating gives CASSYSRRAEQYF.

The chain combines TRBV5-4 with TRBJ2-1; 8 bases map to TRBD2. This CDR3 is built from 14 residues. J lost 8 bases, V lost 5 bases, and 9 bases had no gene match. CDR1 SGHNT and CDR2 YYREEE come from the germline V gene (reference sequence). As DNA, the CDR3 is TGTGCCAGCAGTAATCCGGGACTAGGGGATGAGCAGTTCTTC. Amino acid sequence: CASSNPGLGDEQFF. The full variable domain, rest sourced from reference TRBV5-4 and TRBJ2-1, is ETGVTQSPTHLIKTRGQQVTLRCSSQSGHNTVSWYQQALGQGPQFIFQYYREEENGRGNFPPRFSGLQFPNYSSELNVNALELDDSALYLCASSNPGLGDEQFFGPGTRLTVL.

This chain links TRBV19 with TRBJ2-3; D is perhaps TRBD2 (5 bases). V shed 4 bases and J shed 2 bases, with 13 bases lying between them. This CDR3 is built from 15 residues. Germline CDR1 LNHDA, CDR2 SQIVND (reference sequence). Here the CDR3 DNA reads TGTGCCAGTAGTACACCGACTATGTCCACAGATACGCAGTATTTT. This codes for CASSTPTMSTDTQYF.

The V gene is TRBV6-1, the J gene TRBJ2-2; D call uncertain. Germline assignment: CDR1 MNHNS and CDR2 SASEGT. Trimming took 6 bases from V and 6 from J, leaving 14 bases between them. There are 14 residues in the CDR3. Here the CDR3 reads CASRRSGRAGELFF. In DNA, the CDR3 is TGTGCCAGCAGGCGCTCCGGCCGCGCCGGGGAGCTGTTTTTT.

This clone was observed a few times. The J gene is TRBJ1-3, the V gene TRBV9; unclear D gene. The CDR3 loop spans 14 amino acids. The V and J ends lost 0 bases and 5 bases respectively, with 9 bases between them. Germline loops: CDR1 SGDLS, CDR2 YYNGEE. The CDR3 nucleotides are TGTGCCAGCAGCGTAGATCACAGCAGAAACACCATATATTTT. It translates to CASSVDHSRNTIYF.

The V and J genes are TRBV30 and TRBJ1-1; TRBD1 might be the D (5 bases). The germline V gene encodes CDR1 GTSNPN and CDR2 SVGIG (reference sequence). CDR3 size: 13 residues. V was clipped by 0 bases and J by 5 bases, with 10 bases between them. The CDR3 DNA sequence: TGTGCCTGGAGTGTAATAGGGGCTACTGAAGCTTTCTTT. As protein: CAWSVIGATEAFF.

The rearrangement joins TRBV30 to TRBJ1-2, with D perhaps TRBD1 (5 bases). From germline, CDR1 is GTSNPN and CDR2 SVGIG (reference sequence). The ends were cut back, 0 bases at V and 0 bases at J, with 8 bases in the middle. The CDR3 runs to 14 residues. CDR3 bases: TGTGCCTGGAGTGTACACAGGACTAACTATGGCTACACCTTC. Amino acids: CAWSVHRTNYGYTF.

The chain's CDR3 is CASSLESGSEQFF. DNA of the CDR3: TGTGCCAGCAGCTTAGAATCCGGGAGTGAGCAGTTCTTC. The chain combines TRBV7-2 with TRBJ2-1, with D possibly being TRBD2 (6 bases). CDR3 size: 13 residues. V lost 1 base and J 9 bases, leaving 10 bases between the germline ends. Germline-derived CDR1 and CDR2 are SGHTA and FQGNSA.

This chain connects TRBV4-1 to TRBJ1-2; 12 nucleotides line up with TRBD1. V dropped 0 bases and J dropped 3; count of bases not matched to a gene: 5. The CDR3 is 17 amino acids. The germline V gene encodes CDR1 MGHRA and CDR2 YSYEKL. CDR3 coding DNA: TGCGCCAGCAGCCAAGAAATCGGGACAGGGGGCCACTATGGCTACACCTTC. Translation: CASSQEIGTGGHYGYTF.

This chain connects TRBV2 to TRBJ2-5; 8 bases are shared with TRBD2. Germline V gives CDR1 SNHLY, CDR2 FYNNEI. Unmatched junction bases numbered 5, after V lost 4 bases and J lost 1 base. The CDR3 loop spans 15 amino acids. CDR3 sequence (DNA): TGTGCCAGCAGTGTTTTGCGGGGGGTCCAAGAGACCCAGTACTTC. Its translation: CASSVLRGVQETQYF.

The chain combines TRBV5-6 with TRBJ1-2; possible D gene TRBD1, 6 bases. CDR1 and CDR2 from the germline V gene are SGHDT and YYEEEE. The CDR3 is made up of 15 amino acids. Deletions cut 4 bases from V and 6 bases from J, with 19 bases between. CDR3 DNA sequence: TGTGCCAGCAGCGCTCCCTTTGGGGGGGCTGATGGCTACACCTTC. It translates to CASSAPFGGADGYTF.

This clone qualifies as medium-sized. CDR3: CASSLAGEAHNSPLHF. CDR3 sequence (DNA): TGCGCCAGCAGCTTGGCGGGGGAGGCCCATAATTCACCCCTCCACTTT. V is TRBV5-1 and J is TRBJ1-6; tentative D call: TRBD1 (5 bases). The CDR3 totals 16 residues. Germline V lookup: CDR1 SGHRS, CDR2 YFSETQ. V was trimmed by 0 bases and J by 5 bases, leaving 12 bases between them.

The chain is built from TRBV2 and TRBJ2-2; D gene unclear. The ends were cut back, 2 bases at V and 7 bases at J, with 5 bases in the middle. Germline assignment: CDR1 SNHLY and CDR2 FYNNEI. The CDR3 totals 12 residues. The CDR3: CASSELGGELFF. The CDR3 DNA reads TGTGCCAGCAGTGAACTTGGCGGGGAGCTGTTTTTT.

CDR3 region: CASSVGSGGTAQETQYF. In DNA, the CDR3 is TGTGCCAGCAGCGTAGGGTCTGGAGGGACAGCCCAAGAGACCCAGTACTTC. J is TRBJ2-5 and V is TRBV9; maybe TRBD1 (7 bases). The CDR3 totals 17 residues. Germline loops: CDR1 SGDLS, CDR2 YYNGEE. V was pared by 0 bases and J by 1 base, with 16 bases between.

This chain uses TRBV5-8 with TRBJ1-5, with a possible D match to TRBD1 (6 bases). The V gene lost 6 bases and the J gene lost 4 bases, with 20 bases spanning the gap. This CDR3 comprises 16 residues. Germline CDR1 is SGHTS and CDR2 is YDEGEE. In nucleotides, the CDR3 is TGTGCCAGCATCTGGGGAGGGGGGAGATCAAATCAGCCCCAGCATTTT. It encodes CASIWGGGRSNQPQHF.

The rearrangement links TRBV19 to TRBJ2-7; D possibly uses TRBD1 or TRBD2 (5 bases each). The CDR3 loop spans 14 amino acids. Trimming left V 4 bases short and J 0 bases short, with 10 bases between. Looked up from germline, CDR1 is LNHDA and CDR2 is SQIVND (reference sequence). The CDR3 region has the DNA TGTGCCAGTAGTACGGGACGTGGCTCCTACGAGCAGTACTTC. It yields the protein CASSTGRGSYEQYF.

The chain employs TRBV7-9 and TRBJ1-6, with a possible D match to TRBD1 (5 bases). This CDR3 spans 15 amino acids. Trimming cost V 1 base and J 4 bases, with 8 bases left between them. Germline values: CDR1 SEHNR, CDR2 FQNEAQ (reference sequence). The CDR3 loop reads CASSLGTTYNSPLHF. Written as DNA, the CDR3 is TGTGCCAGCAGCTTAGGGACAACTTATAATTCACCCCTCCACTTT.

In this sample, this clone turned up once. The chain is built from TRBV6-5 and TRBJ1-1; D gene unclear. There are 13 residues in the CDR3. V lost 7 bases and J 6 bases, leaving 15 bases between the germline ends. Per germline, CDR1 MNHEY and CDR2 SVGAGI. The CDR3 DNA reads TGTGCCAGCACCTTTGACGAGTGGTCTGAAGCTTTCTTT. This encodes CASTFDEWSEAFF.

The CDR3 nucleotides are TGTGCCAGTAGTATTCGTGACATGGCCCACTCTGGAAACACCATATATTTT. The encoded protein is CASSIRDMAHSGNTIYF. This chain uses TRBV19 with TRBJ1-3, with D unresolved. Germline assignment: CDR1 LNHDA and CDR2 SQIVND (reference sequence). V dropped 3 bases and J dropped 0 bases, with 15 bases sitting between them. The CDR3 extends over 17 amino acids.

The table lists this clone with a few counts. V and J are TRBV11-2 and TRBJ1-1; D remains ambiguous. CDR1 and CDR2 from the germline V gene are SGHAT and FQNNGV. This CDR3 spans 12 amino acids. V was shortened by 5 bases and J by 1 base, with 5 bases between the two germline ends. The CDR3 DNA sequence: TGTGCCAGCAGCCCCCAGAACACTGAAGCTTTCTTT. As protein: CASSPQNTEAFF.

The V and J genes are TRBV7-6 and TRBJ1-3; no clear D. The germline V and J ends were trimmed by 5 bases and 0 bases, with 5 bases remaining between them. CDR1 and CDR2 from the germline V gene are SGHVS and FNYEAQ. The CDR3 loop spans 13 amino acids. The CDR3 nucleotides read TGTGCCAGCAGCACGAACTCTGGAAACACCATATATTTT. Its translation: CASSTNSGNTIYF.

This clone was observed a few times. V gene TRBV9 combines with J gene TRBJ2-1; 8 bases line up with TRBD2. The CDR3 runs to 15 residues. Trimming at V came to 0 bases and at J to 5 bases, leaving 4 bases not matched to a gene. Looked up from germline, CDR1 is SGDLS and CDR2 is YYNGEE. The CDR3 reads CASSVGRGAHNEQFF. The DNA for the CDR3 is TGTGCCAGCAGCGTAGGGCGGGGGGCCCACAATGAGCAGTTCTTC.

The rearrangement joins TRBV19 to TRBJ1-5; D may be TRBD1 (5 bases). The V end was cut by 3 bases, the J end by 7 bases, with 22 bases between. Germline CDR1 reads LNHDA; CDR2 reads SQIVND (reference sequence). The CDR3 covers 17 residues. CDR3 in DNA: TGTGCCAGTAGTATCCTCCCGGGACCCGTGTTTGACCAGCCCCAGCATTTT. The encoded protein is CASSILPGPVFDQPQHF.

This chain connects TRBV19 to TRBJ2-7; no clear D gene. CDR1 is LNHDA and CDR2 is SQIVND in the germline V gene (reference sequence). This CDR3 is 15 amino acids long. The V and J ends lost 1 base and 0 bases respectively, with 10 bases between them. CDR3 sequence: CASSIGHSDSYEQYF. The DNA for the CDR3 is TGTGCCAGTAGTATAGGACACTCAGACTCCTACGAGCAGTACTTC. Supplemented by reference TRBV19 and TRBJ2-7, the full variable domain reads DGGITQSPKYLFRKEGQNVTLSCEQNLNHDAMYWYRQDPGQGLRLIYYSQIVNDFQKGDIAEGYSVSREKKESFPLTVTSAQKNPTAFYLCASSIGHSDSYEQYFGPGTRLTVT.

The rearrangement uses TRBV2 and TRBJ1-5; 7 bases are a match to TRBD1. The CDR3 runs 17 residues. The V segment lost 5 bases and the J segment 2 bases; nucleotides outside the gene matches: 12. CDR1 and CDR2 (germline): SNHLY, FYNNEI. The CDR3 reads CASSSQGGRVGNQPQHF. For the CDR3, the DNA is TGTGCCAGCAGTTCCCAGGGGGGGAGGGTGGGCAATCAGCCCCAGCATTTT.

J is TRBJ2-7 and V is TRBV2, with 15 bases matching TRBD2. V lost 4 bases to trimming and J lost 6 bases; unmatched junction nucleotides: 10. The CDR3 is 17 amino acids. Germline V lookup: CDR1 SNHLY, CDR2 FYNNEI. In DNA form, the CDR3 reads TGTGCCAGCAGTGGGACTAGCGGGGGGGCCTTTCGTCCCGAGCAGTACTTC. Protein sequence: CASSGTSGGAFRPEQYF. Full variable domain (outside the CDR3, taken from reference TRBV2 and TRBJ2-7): EPEVTQTPSHQVTQMGQEVILRCVPISNHLYFYWYRQILGQKVEFLVSFYNNEISEKSEIFDDQFSVERPDGSNFTLKIRSTKLEDSAMYFCASSGTSGGAFRPEQYFGPGTRLTVT.

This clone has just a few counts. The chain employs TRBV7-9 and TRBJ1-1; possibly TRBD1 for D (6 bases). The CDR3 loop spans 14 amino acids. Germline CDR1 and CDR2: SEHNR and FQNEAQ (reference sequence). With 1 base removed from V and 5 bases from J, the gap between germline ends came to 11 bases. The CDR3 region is CASSLDGGRTEAFF. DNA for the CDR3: TGTGCCAGCAGCTTAGACGGGGGCAGGACTGAAGCTTTCTTT.

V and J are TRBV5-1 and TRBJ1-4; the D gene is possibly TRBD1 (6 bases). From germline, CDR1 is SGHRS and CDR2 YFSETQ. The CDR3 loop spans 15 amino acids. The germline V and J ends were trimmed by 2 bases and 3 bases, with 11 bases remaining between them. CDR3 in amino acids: CASSFTGSSNEKLFF. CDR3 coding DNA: TGCGCCAGCAGCTTTACAGGGAGCTCTAATGAAAAACTGTTTTTT.

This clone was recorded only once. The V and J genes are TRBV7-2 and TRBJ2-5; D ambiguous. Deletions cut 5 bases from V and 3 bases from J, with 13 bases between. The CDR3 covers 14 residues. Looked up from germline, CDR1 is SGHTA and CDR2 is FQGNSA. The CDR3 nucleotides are TGTGCCAGCAGCCTTAGCATTGCAGAAGAGACCCAGTACTTC. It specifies CASSLSIAEETQYF.

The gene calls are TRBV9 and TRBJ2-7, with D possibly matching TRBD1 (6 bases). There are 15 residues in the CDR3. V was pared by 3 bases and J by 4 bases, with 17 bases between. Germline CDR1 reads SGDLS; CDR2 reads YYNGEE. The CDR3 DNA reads TGTGCCAGCAGCGGGACAGCTAGCCAGGGGTACGAGCAGTACTTC. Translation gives CASSGTASQGYEQYF. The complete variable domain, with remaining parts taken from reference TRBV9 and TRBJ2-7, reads DSGVTQTPKHLITATGQRVTLRCSPRSGDLSVYWYQQSLDQGLQFLIQYYNGEERAKGNILERFSAQQFPDLHSELNLSSLELGDSALYFCASSGTASQGYEQYFGPGTRLTVT.